Following are 25 T cell receptor beta chains from one sample sequenced in a study of T cell responses to AZD1222 COVID-19 vaccine. TCRdb keeps only in-frame clones here, not all; method: immunoSEQ multiplex PCR. The repertoire consists of 150,000 to 200,000 clones, with 80% to 95% occurring once and the leading ten covering 0.8% to 1.3%. This material consisted of peripheral blood, taken 28 days after the second dose of the MenACWY control vaccine. Source of these receptors: an adult who received the MenACWY meningococcal vaccine as a control.

The V and J genes are TRBV28 and TRBJ1-1; D might be TRBD1 (6 bases). The V and J ends lost 5 bases and 2 bases respectively, with 15 bases between them. Looked up from germline, CDR1 is MDHEN and CDR2 is SYDVKM. The CDR3 is 15 amino acids. The CDR3 bases are TGTGCCAGCAGTACAGGGTCGGAGGGAAACACTGAAGCTTTCTTT. Amino acids: CASSTGSEGNTEAFF.

The chain joins TRBV10-1 to TRBJ1-1; no definite D call. The V end lost 7 bases, the J end lost 2 bases, and 11 bases lay between the germline ends. CDR1 and CDR2 from the germline V gene are WNHNN and SYGVQD (reference sequence). The length of the CDR3 is 13 residues. CDR3 DNA: TGCGCCAGCAACCCAGGTCGCAACACTGAAGCTTTCTTT. It codes for CASNPGRNTEAFF.

The V call is TRBV27, the J call TRBJ1-1; D is unclear. V was clipped by 6 bases and J by 6 bases, with 11 bases between them. Germline lookup yields CDR1 MNHEY and CDR2 SMNVEV (reference sequence). This CDR3 region has 12 residues. The CDR3 bases are TGTGCCAGCAGCTCAGTAGGCGCTGAAGCTTTCTTT. Amino acids: CASSSVGAEAFF.

CDR3 protein: CASSLMGYGYTF. As DNA, the CDR3 is TGTGCCAGCAGCTTGATGGGGTATGGCTACACCTTC. The chain has TRBV5-6 and TRBJ1-2; no clear D. The CDR3 is 12 residues long. Germline CDR1 and CDR2: SGHDT and YYEEEE. V was shortened by 1 base and J by 5 bases, with 6 bases between the two germline ends.

The V and J genes are TRBV28 and TRBJ1-5; D unresolved. V was shortened by 5 bases and J by 4 bases, with 15 bases between the two germline ends. The CDR3 totals 15 residues. Germline assignment: CDR1 MDHEN and CDR2 SYDVKM. The CDR3 here is CASSPSSLGNQPQHF. CDR3 coding DNA: TGTGCCAGCAGTCCGTCCTCCCTGGGGAATCAGCCCCAGCATTTT.

The V gene is TRBV2, the J gene TRBJ2-1; weak D call: TRBD1 (6 bases). Trimming shortened V by 2 bases and J by 9 bases, and 17 bases separated the two germline ends. Germline CDR1 SNHLY, CDR2 FYNNEI. The CDR3 is 15 residues long. CDR3 residues: CASSERRQALFEQFF. CDR3 in DNA: TGTGCCAGCAGTGAAAGGCGACAGGCTTTATTTGAGCAGTTCTTC.

This chain uses TRBV4-2 with TRBJ1-3; 7 bases align to TRBD1. CDR3 size: 16 residues. V was pared by 0 bases and J by 3 bases, with 5 bases of the junction left unmatched. The germline V gene has CDR1 LGHNA and CDR2 YNFKEQ. Here the CDR3 DNA reads TGTGCCAGCAGCCAAGACGCAACAGGGGTTGGAAACACCATATATTTT. It codes for CASSQDATGVGNTIYF.

The chain has TRBV7-2 and TRBJ2-3; D not resolved. Germline CDR1 reads SGHTA; CDR2 reads FQGNSA. V gave up 2 bases and J gave up 5 bases, with 8 bases separating them. This CDR3 is built from 13 residues. CDR3 nucleotide sequence: TGTGCCAGCAGCTTAAAGAGAAGAGATACGCAGTATTTT. Protein sequence: CASSLKRRDTQYF.

This chain connects TRBV3-1 (or the pseudogene TRBV3-2) to TRBJ1-4; the match to TRBD1 covers 7 bases. V dropped 4 bases and J dropped 7; count of bases not matched to a gene: 9. Germline V gene lookup returns CDR1 LGHDT and CDR2 YNNKEL (reference sequence). This CDR3 is 15 amino acids long. CDR3 sequence: CASSPYRRQGEKLFF. The CDR3 bases are TGTGCCAGCAGCCCCTACCGCAGACAGGGTGAAAAACTGTTTTTT.

This chain connects TRBV5-6 to TRBJ1-1, with TRBD1 identical over 9 bases. CDR1 and CDR2 from the germline V gene are SGHDT and YYEEEE. V shed 7 bases, J shed 0 bases, and the junction held 13 bases outside the gene matches. The CDR3 runs to 17 residues. CDR3 sequence: CASHIDRGTIMNTEAFF. DNA for the CDR3: TGTGCCAGCCATATCGACAGGGGGACCATCATGAACACTGAAGCTTTCTTT.

V gene TRBV7-8 combines with J gene TRBJ1-2; D uncertain. V was clipped by 8 bases and J by 2 bases, with 15 bases between them. There are 14 residues in the CDR3. The germline V gene has CDR1 SGHVS and CDR2 FQNEAQ. CDR3 coding DNA: TGTGCCAGCGCCTCAGGACGGACCAACTATGGCTACACCTTC. Protein sequence: CASASGRTNYGYTF.

The rearrangement joins TRBV6-6 to TRBJ1-2; 7 bases are shared with TRBD1. Germline V gene data show CDR1 as MNHNY and CDR2 as SVGAGI (reference sequence). CDR3 size: 13 residues. The V and J ends lost 7 bases and 12 bases, in that order; junction bases with no gene match: 14. The CDR3 reads CASIPRGKVVDTF. CDR3 bases: TGTGCCAGCATCCCCAGGGGGAAGGTTGTAGACACCTTC.

The gene calls are TRBV28 and TRBJ1-5, with TRBD1 identical over 8 bases. V dropped 5 bases and J dropped 3; count of bases not matched to a gene: 3. Germline values: CDR1 MDHEN, CDR2 SYDVKM. The CDR3 totals 14 residues. The DNA of the CDR3 is TGTGCCAGCAGTCCAGGGGGCCCCAATCAGCCCCAGCATTTT. Translation gives CASSPGGPNQPQHF.

J is TRBJ1-1 and V is TRBV3-1 (or the pseudogene TRBV3-2); D gene unclear. The V gene's germline CDR1 is LGHDT and CDR2 YNNKEL (reference sequence). The CDR3 totals 15 residues. Trimming pared 1 base from V and 0 bases from J, leaving 9 bases between. The CDR3 loop reads CASSQGRRMNTEAFF. DNA for the CDR3: TGTGCCAGCAGCCAAGGTAGACGGATGAACACTGAAGCTTTCTTT.

The chain joins TRBV20-1 to TRBJ2-6; maybe TRBD2 (5 bases). Looked up from germline, CDR1 is DFQATT and CDR2 is SNEGSKA (reference sequence). V gave up 3 bases and J gave up 2 bases, with 8 bases separating them. The CDR3 spans 14 residues. The CDR3 DNA reads as TGCAGTGCTAGTGGTAGCGCTGGGGCCAACGTCCTGACTTTC. This encodes CSASGSAGANVLTF.

V and J are TRBV19 and TRBJ2-3; 9 bases fit TRBD2. In germline, CDR1 is LNHDA, CDR2 SQIVND (reference sequence). The CDR3 is 15 residues long. V gave up 5 bases and J gave up 2 bases; unmatched junction bases: 5. The CDR3 sequence: CASSLLAGHTDTQYF. The CDR3 DNA follows: TGTGCCAGTAGTCTACTAGCGGGTCACACAGATACGCAGTATTTT.

This clone was recorded once. The CDR3 reads CASSAQARVSGNTIYF. CDR3 DNA: TGTGCCAGCAGCGCCCAAGCTAGGGTCTCTGGAAACACCATATATTTT. The genes are TRBV9 and TRBJ1-3; D uncertain. CDR1 and CDR2 (germline): SGDLS, YYNGEE. V dropped 3 bases and J dropped 0 bases, with 13 bases sitting between them. The CDR3 totals 16 residues. Full variable domain (remainder filled in from reference TRBV9 and TRBJ1-3): DSGVTQTPKHLITATGQRVTLRCSPRSGDLSVYWYQQSLDQGLQFLIQYYNGEERAKGNILERFSAQQFPDLHSELNLSSLELGDSALYFCASSAQARVSGNTIYFGEGSWLTVV.

This sequence joins TRBV7-9 and TRBJ2-5, with D tentatively TRBD2 (5 bases). The CDR3 has 15 residues. Germline CDR1 and CDR2: SEHNR and FQNEAQ (reference sequence). V was pared by 5 bases and J by 6 bases, with 19 bases between. CDR3 sequence reads: CASSPIGGVGKTQYF. Here the CDR3 DNA reads TGTGCCAGCAGCCCTATCGGAGGAGTAGGAAAGACCCAGTACTTC.

The chain uses TRBV6-2 or TRBV6-3 and TRBJ2-3, with D perhaps TRBD1 (7 bases). The CDR3 loop spans 17 amino acids. V lost 2 bases and J 3 bases, leaving 18 bases between the germline ends. Germline CDR1 and CDR2: MNHEY and SVGEGT. DNA for the CDR3: TGTGCCAGCAGTTACCCACAAGGAGGGGGCCGGACAGATACGCAGTATTTT. Its translation is CASSYPQGGGRTDTQYF.

This chain connects TRBV5-1 to TRBJ2-7; 10 nucleotides agree with TRBD2. There are 15 residues in the CDR3. Germline V gene lookup returns CDR1 SGHRS and CDR2 YFSETQ. Unmatched junction bases numbered 4, after V lost 1 base and J lost 3 bases. The CDR3 DNA reads TGCGCCAGCAGCTTGACTAGCGGGGACGTCTACGAGCAGTACTTC. Protein product: CASSLTSGDVYEQYF.

The rearrangement links TRBV5-1 to TRBJ2-3; TRBD2 matches at 9 bases. This CDR3 contains 13 residues. Germline V gene data show CDR1 as SGHRS and CDR2 as YFSETQ. V gave up 2 bases and J gave up 5 bases; unmatched junction bases: 0. CDR3 protein: CASSLAGGDTQYF. The CDR3 region has the DNA TGCGCCAGCAGCTTAGCGGGGGGAGATACGCAGTATTTT.

V gene TRBV10-1 combines with J gene TRBJ2-2, with no clear D. V was cut by 0 bases and J by 6 bases, with 2 bases left in between. This CDR3 has 12 residues. Looked up from germline, CDR1 is WNHNN and CDR2 is SYGVQD (reference sequence). The chain's CDR3 is CASSESAGELFF. The CDR3 DNA sequence: TGCGCCAGCAGTGAGTCCGCCGGGGAGCTGTTTTTT.

The V call is TRBV2, the J call TRBJ1-5; 9 bases agree with TRBD1. Germline trimming cut 7 bases from V and 6 bases from J; bases unmatched to any gene: 7. CDR3 length equals 14 residues. Germline V gene lookup returns CDR1 SNHLY and CDR2 FYNNEI. The CDR3 sequence: CASTWTGVGQPQHF. CDR3 nucleotide sequence: TGTGCCAGCACTTGGACAGGGGTAGGTCAGCCCCAGCATTTT. The whole variable domain, remainder taken from reference TRBV2 and TRBJ1-5, is EPEVTQTPSHQVTQMGQEVILRCVPISNHLYFYWYRQILGQKVEFLVSFYNNEISEKSEIFDDQFSVERPDGSNFTLKIRSTKLEDSAMYFCASTWTGVGQPQHFGDGTRLSIL.

The gene calls are TRBV7-2 and TRBJ1-2; 8 bases agree with TRBD1. V dropped 6 bases and J dropped 4; count of bases not matched to a gene: 1. Germline lookup yields CDR1 SGHTA and CDR2 FQGNSA. CDR3 length: 12 amino acids. This CDR3 is CASRGQGYGYTF. The CDR3 region has the DNA TGTGCCAGCAGAGGACAGGGCTATGGCTACACCTTC.

This chain connects TRBV7-3 to TRBJ2-5, with 7 bases identical to TRBD1. The CDR3 sequence is 14 residues long. Per the germline V gene, CDR1 is SGHTA and CDR2 is FQGTGA. Trimming at V came to 5 bases and at J to 5 bases, leaving 8 bases not matched to a gene. The CDR3 is CASSPTGVRETQYF. CDR3 DNA sequence: TGTGCCAGCAGCCCTACAGGGGTGCGGGAGACCCAGTACTTC.